Sequencing of this TCR beta chain was carried out in a study of CD8+CD57+ T cells in acquired aplastic anemia (dated by TCRdb to between 2017 and 2018). For context, the study as a whole: A mean of about 3 ug of DNA, ranging from roughly 0.19 to 27.4 ug, was extracted from sorted CD4+ and CD8+ cells.

Comments on this clonotype: The specificity of this receptor is unknown. The sample holds no much larger clone one base away, and base qualities are not on file.

The junction shows trimming of 5 bases on V and 7 bases on J, plus 8 bases between the germline ends. CDR1 LNHDA and CDR2 SQIVND are derived from the germline V gene (reference sequence). The CDR3 sequence holds 11 residues, the cysteine and phenylalanine included. Only the CDR3 portion is preserved as DNA: 33 bases, with reading frame beginning at the first base. Paper-wide results and their limitations: Patients and healthy controls showed no significant difference in CD8+ Simpson's diversity (P=0.060). About 30 CD8+ CDR3 sequences were found in both patients and controls but appeared to be highly expressed in patients and within the immunodominant clones of the patients.

The study deep-sequenced TCR repertoires of sorted CD4+ and CD8+ blood T cells from severe aplastic anemia patients and healthy subjects. Ficoll-Paque density gradient centrifugation was used to isolate peripheral blood mononuclear cells. Before DNA extraction, CD4+ and CD8+ T cells were sorted by FACS or by magnetic beads. Genomic DNA was used as template for profiling of TCR beta VDJ combinations and CDR3 sequences. An Illumina HiSeq 2000 was the platform used for TCR repertoire sequencing. Under the source paper's analysis protocol: TRBV/TRBJ rearrangement plots, CDR3 size and DJ length profiles, and Simpson's diversity index were used to assess repertoires. The immunodominant clone was defined as the most abundant DNA sequence in deep sequencing data. CDR3 amino acid sequences were screened for sharing across subjects and compared with published repertoires and the VDJdb database. The raw public data were reprocessed by TCRdb itself: fastp quality trimming at Q25, MiXCR clonotype calling, in-frame beta chains only. Rows are combined by CDR3 protein, so each entry shows the most common genes and DNA. TCRdb, not the authors, supplied the V and J calls. Here the sample has 200,000 or so distinct CDR3 sequences; less than 65% occur a single time. Of the sample, around 45% is held by the ten largest clones.

Material: sorted CD4+, CD8+, or CD8+CD57+ T cells (not recorded which) from PBMCs. The sequence joins TRBV19 to TRBJ1-1; TRBD1 might be the D gene, on 5 matching bases. The TCR comes from a human donor with severe aplastic anemia or a healthy control (not recorded which). The CDR3 amino acid sequence is: CASSWGNEAFF. In nucleotide form, the sequence is TGTGCCAGTAGTTGGGGGAATGAAGCTTTCTTT.